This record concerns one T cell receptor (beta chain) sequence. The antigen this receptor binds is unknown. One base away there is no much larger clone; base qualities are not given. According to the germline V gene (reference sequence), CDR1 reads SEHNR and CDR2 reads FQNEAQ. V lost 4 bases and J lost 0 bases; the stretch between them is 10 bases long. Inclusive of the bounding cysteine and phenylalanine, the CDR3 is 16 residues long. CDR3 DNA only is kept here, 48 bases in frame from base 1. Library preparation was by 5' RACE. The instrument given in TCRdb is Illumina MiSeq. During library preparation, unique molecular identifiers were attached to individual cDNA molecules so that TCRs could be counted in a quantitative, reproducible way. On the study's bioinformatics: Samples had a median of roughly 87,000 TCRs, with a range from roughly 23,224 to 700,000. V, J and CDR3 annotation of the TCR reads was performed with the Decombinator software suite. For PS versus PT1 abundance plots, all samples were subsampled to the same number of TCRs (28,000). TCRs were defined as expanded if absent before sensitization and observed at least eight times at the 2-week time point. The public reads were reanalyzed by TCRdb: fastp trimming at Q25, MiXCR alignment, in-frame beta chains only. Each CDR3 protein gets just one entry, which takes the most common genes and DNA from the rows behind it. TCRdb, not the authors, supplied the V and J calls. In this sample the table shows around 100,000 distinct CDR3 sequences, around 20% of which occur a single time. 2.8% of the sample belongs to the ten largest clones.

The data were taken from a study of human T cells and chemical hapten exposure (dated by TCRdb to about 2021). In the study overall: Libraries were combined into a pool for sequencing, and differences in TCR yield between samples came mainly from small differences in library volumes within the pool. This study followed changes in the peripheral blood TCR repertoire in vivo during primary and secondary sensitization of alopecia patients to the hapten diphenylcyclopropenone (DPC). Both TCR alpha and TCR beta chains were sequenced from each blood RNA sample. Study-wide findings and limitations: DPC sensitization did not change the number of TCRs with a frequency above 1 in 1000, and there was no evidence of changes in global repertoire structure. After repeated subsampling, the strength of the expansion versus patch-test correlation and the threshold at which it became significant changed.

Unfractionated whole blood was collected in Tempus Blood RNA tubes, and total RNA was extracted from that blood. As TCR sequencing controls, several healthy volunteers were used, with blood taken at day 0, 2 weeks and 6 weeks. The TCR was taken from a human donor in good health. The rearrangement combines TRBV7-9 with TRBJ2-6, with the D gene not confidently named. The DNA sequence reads TGTGCCAGCAGCTCACCCAAGGGCTCTGGGGCCAACGTCCTGACTTTC. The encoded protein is CASSSPKGSGANVLTF.